This entry features one T cell receptor beta chain sequence. Antigen specificity is unknown. The source of the sample is a study of graft-versus-host responses after intestinal transplantation. The method was immunoSEQ multiplex PCR; TCRdb's version includes in-frame clones alone and lacks a portion of them. In the table there are about 89,000 clones, about 94% of which are singletons. Trimming cost V 1 base and J 1 base, with 11 bases left between them. CDR1 and CDR2 from the germline V gene are MGHRA and YSYEKL. The CDR3 covers 16 residues. The chain combines TRBV4-1 with TRBJ1-5; maybe TRBD1 (6 bases). The sequence derives from a human donor who was the organ donor for an intestinal transplant. The material sequenced was unstimulated CD4+ T cells sorted from spleen or lymph node cells, taken before transplant. CDR3 nucleotides: TGCGCCAGCAGCCAAGCGGGGGCAGAAAGCAATCAGCCCCAGCATTTT. Protein sequence: CASSQAGAESNQPQHF.